This T cell receptor (beta chain) was identified in a study of blood T cell repertoires in COVID-19. The repertoire was sequenced with immunoSEQ multiplex PCR; TCRdb's copy has only in-frame clones and lacks some. The repertoire consists of around 450,000 clones, with about 90% occurring once and the leading ten covering 0.6%. CDR3 length equals 17 residues. J was trimmed by 7 bases and V by 3 bases; bases with no gene match: 6. Germline V gene lookup returns CDR1 SGHNT and CDR2 YENEEA. The genes are TRBV11-3 and TRBJ2-1; TRBD2 agrees at 16 bases. The sequencing sample was made of PBMCs or T cells enriched from blood (not recorded which). This TCR was recovered from a man aged 18 to 30 who had recovered from COVID-19. Here the CDR3 DNA reads TGTGCCAGCAGCTTGGGGACTAGCGGGGGGGCCATAAATGAGCAGTTCTTC. It encodes CASSLGTSGGAINEQFF.